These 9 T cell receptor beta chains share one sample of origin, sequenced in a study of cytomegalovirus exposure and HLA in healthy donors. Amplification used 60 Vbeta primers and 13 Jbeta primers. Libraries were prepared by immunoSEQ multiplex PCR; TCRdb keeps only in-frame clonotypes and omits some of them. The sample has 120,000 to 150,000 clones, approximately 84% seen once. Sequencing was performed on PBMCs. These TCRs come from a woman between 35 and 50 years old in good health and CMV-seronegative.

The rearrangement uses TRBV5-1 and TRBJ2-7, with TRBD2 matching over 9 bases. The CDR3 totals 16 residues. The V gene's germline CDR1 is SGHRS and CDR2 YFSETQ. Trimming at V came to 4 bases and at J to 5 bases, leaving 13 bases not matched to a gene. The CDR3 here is CASSREGAGGKNEQYF. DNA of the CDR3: TGCGCCAGCAGCCGAGAGGGGGCGGGAGGGAAGAACGAGCAGTACTTC.

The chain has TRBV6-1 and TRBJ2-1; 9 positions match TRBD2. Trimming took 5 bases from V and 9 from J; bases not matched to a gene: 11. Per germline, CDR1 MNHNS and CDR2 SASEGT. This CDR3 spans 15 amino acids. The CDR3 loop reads CASSSRWGREGEQFF. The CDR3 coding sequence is TGTGCCAGCAGTTCCCGATGGGGGCGGGAGGGTGAGCAGTTCTTC.

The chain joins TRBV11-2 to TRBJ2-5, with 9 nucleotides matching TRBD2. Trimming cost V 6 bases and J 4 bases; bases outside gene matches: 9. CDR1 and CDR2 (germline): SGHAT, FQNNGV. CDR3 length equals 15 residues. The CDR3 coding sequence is TGTGCCAGCAGTTTTCTAGCGGGATGGGGAGAGACCCAGTACTTC. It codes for CASSFLAGWGETQYF.

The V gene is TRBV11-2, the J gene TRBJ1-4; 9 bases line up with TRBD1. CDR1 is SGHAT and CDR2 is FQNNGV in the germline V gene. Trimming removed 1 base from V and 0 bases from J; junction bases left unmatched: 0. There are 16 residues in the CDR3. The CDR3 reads CASSLGTGATNEKLFF. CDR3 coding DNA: TGTGCCAGCAGCTTAGGGACAGGGGCAACTAATGAAAAACTGTTTTTT.

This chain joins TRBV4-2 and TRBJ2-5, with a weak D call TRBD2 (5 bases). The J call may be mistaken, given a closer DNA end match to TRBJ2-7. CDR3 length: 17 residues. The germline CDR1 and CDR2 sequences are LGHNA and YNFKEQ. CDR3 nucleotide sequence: TGTGCCAGCAGCCAAGATTCCTCCACTAGAAACGGCTACGAGCAGTACTTC. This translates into CASSQDSSTRNGYEQYF.

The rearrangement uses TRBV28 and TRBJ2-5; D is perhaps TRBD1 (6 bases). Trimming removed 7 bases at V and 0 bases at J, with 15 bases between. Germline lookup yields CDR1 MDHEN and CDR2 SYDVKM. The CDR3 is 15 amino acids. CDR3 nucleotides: TGTGCCAGCACCCCTAGGGGGTATTACCAAGAGACCCAGTACTTC. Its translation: CASTPRGYYQETQYF.

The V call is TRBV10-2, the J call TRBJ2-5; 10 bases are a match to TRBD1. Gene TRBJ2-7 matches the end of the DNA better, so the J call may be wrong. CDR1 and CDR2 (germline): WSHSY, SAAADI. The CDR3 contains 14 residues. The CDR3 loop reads CASSPGQGTYEQYF. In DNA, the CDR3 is TGCGCCAGCAGCCCGGGACAGGGGACCTACGAGCAGTACTTC.

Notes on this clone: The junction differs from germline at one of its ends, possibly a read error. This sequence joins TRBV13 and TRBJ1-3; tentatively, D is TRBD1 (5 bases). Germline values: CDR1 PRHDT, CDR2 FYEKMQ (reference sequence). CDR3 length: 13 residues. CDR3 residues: CASSRQRPGLRDF. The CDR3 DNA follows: TGTGCCAGCAGCCGACAGAGACCGGGCCTGCGAGATTTT.

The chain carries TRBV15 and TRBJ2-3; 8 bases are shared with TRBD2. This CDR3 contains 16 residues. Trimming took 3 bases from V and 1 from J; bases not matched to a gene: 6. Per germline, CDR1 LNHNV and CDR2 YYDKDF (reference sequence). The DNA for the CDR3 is TGTGCCACCAGCAGGCGAGCGCGGGAGGGCACAGATACGCAGTATTTT. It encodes CATSRRAREGTDTQYF.